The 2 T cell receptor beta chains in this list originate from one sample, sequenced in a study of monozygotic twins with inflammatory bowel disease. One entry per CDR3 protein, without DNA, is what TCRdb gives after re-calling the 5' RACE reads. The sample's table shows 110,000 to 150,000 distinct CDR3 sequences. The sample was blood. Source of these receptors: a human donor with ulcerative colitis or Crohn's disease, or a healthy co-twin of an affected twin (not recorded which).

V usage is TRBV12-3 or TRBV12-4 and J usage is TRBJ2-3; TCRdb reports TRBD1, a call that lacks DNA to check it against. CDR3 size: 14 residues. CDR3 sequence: CASRGQGDTDTQYF.

The CDR3 sequence is CASKTGRDTEAFF. The chain links TRBV5-1 to TRBJ1-1; the D call from TCRdb, TRBD1, cannot be confirmed without DNA. The CDR3 spans 13 residues. Per the germline V gene, CDR1 is SGHRS and CDR2 is YFSETQ.